This T cell receptor (beta chain) is from a study of T cell responses to AZD1222 COVID-19 vaccine. General observations from the study: Nearly half of unique spike-specific TCRs reportedly avoided B.1.351 and B.1.1.7 mutated regions. Most donors were white British, females outnumbered males, and clonal diversity was possibly underestimated.

V was cut by 5 bases and J by 1 base, with 8 bases left in between. There are 13 residues in the CDR3. The germline CDR1 and CDR2 sequences are LNHDA and SQIVND (reference sequence). Assay used: immunoSEQ multiplex PCR; TCRdb lists only in-frame clones, some missing. This table has approximately 270,000 clones, about 94% appearing once. To note about this clone: Its antigen is not known. The same CDR3 is also encoded by other DNA sequences in this sample.

The V call is TRBV19, the J call TRBJ1-1, with D possibly being TRBD1 (6 bases). Material: peripheral blood, obtained 28 days after the second AZD1222 dose. The clonotype originates from an adult who received the AZD1222 COVID-19 vaccine. In nucleotides, the CDR3 is TGTGCCAGTAGTGTAGGGGGGAACACTGAAGCTTTCTTT. Translating it yields CASSVGGNTEAFF.